This TCR beta chain was captured by sequencing in a study of beta chain features in type 1 diabetes. TCRB transcripts that were expressed got sequenced, as all of the isolated RNA had been reverse transcribed. Only in-frame clones appear in the TCRdb table, and some are missing; sequencing was by immunoSEQ multiplex PCR. Counted here are around 240,000 clones, 7.5% to 10% occurring once; the ten biggest clones make up 0.03% to 0.04%. The trim removed 10 bases at V and 4 bases at J, leaving 7 bases unmatched. CDR1 is LNHDA and CDR2 is SQIVND in the germline V gene (reference sequence). CDR3 size: 14 residues. As for this clone: Its antigen is currently unknown.

Study-wide points: The VDJ junctions of type 1 diabetes patients carried fewer insertions and more deletions.

The sample taken for sequencing was naive CD4+ T cells from blood. This chain links TRBV19 with TRBJ2-1; 10 bases are shared with TRBD1. The TCR sequence derives from a woman aged 18-35 years in good health. The CDR3 sequence: CATRGTGEYNEQFF. CDR3 in DNA: TGTGCCACTCGGGGGACAGGGGAATACAATGAGCAGTTCTTC.